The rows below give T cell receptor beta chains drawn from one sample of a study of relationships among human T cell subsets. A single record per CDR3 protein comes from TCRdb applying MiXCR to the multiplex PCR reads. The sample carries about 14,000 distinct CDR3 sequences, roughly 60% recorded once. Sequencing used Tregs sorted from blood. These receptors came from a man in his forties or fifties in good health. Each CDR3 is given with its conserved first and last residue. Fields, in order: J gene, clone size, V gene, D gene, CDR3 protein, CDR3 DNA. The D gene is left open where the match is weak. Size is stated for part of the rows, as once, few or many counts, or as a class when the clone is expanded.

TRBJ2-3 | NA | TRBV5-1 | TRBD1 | CASKIGTGDVDTRYF | TGCGCCAGCAAGATAGGAACAGGGGATGTAGATACGCGGTATTTT
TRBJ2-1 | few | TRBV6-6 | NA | CASTEQGGEQFF | TGTGCCAGCACCGAACAGGGAGGCGAGCAGTTCTTC
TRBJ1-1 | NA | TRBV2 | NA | CASRLTAQGTEASF | TGTGCCAGCAGGTTGACAGCCCAAGGCACTGAAGCTTCCTTT
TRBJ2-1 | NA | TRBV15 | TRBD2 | CATSPGLVVYEQFF | TGTGCCACCAGCCCGGGACTAGTGGTCTATGAGCAGTTCTTC
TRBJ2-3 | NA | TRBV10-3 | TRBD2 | CAISEPGLAGTDTQYF | TGTGCCATCAGTGAGCCGGGACTAGCGGGAACAGATACGCAGTATTTT
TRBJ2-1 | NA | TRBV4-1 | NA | CASSRLPHEQFF | TGCGCCAGCAGCCGGCTCCCCCATGAGCAGTTCTTC
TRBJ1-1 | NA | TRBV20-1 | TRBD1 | CSAWDRTEAFF | TGCAGTGCGTGGGACAGGACTGAAGCTTTCTTT
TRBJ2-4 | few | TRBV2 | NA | CASSSGRNLLNIQYF | TGTGCCAGCAGTTCGGGACGGAACTTGCTTAACATTCAGTACTTC
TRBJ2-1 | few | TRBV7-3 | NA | CASSLTRNDEQFF | TGTGCCAGCAGCTTAACGAGGAACGATGAGCAGTTCTTC
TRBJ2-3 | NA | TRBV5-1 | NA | CASSGGLGTDTQYF | TGCGCCAGCAGTGGGGGGCTTGGCACAGATACGCAGTATTTT
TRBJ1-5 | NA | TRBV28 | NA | CASNQPQHF | TGTGCCAGTAATCAGCCCCAGCATTTT